This T cell receptor (beta chain) was obtained from a study of blood T cell repertoires in COVID-19 (dated by TCRdb to about 2020). Study-level background: Samples covering the acute and convalescent phases of COVID-19 were provided by collaborators in the United States, Italy and Spain. The prospective study material was composed of cDNA or gDNA derived from T cells, B-cell-depleted T cells, or PBMCs. The dataset comprised deeply sampled blood TCRbeta repertoires from subjects exposed to, actively infected with, or recovered from COVID-19. Where HLA class I and class II types were available, the types were taken from metadata supplied by the sample provider, not from assay-based typing. The repertoires were released in a freely available public database intended as a resource for research on the immune response to SARS-CoV-2. Samples came from the ongoing ImmuneRACE study (first 160 participants) plus 1,254 subjects from 6 global collaborators. Sample metadata almost always included a de-identified subject ID, COVID-19 status, age in years and sex.

In the prospective study, participants were about 18 to 100 years old, resided in about two dozen geographic areas of the United States, and were enrolled through a virtual design. In the prospective study, participants were assigned to cohorts based on the clinical history participants reported in a screening survey and a study questionnaire. Exposed participants were defined as having been in contact with someone with a PCR-confirmed or clinician-diagnosed COVID-19 case within 2 weeks of study entry. Each participant in the prospective study had whole blood, serum and a nasopharyngeal or oropharyngeal swab collected by mobile phlebotomists. Additional blood draws and questionnaires over an approximately 2-month period could optionally be provided by prospective study participants. Before DNA extraction, blood samples from the prospective study were shipped at room temperature or frozen. CDR1 and CDR2 are read off the germline V gene (reference sequence) as SEHNR and FQNEAQ. V is reduced by 2 bases and J by 4 bases, leaving a spacing of 11 bases between them. From cysteine to phenylalanine, the CDR3 is 14 amino acids long. Just the 42-base CDR3 DNA is kept, in frame starting at base 1.

TCRbeta CDR3 regions were amplified from genomic DNA by means of the immunoSEQ Assay, a bias-controlled multiplex PCR. From the authors' description of their analysis: Nucleated cell counts per sample were estimated from amplification of reference gene primers within the assay. To quantify the absolute abundance of each unique TCRbeta CDR3 rearrangement, sequence reads were collapsed and filtered. For each sample, productive Simpson clonality was calculated as the square root of Simpson's diversity index across productive rearrangements. The source is immuneACCESS, and TCRdb retained only in-frame sequences with V and J called. Part of the clones is not carried over; for the studies checked, unresolved V genes explain less than half of this, and the remainder is unexplained. V and J calls and clone size are copied from that table; D and trimming were computed from the DNA. The sample data list a few hundred thousand clones, and approximately 84% of these were observed just once. The biggest ten clones account for about 6.2% of the sample.

Remarks on this clone: Its antigen is still unknown. Base quality data are lacking; no much larger clone is found one base away.

Here is what the overall study found, with its caveats: The quantity of clinical and demographic metadata differed by source and by participant and was supplied without curation.

This receptor was identified in a woman between 45 and 60 years old who had been exposed to COVID-19. Sequencing was done on a sample of PBMCs or T cells enriched from blood (not recorded which). This receptor chain uses TRBV7-9 and TRBJ1-1; the best D guess is TRBD1, with 6 bases matching. In nucleotide form, the sequence is TGTGCCAGCAGCTTACCAGGGGTTGGCACTGAAGCTTTCTTT. Translated, this gives CASSLPGVGTEAFF.